This T cell receptor beta chain appears in the sequencing data of a study of T cell clones after liver transplantation. About the research overall: Patients counted as tolerant after at least one year off all immunosuppression, enzymes not exceeding twice normal.

Only in-frame clones appear in the TCRdb table, and some are missing; sequencing was by immunoSEQ multiplex PCR. There are more than 95,000 clones in the sample; around 80% occur only once, and 2.5% to 3% lies in the top ten. CDR3 length equals 14 residues. Between the trimmed V and J ends, which lost 6 bases and 6 bases, there was a span of 19 bases. Germline assignment: CDR1 SGHRS and CDR2 YFSETQ. The specimen comprised CD4+ T cells from blood, sampled around 49 months after liver transplant. The J gene is TRBJ2-7, the V gene TRBV5-1; possibly TRBD1 for D (5 bases). The TCR originated in a human patient who received a liver transplant. Part of the T cell pool may stem from the graft donor. The CDR3 DNA reads TGCGCCAGCACAGAATTCCAGGGAAGGCGCGAGCAGTACTTC. Its protein product is CASTEFQGRREQYF.